Reported below is one TCR beta chain. Its antigen is undetermined. Assay used: immunoSEQ multiplex PCR; TCRdb lists only in-frame clones, some missing. The repertoire holds 150,000 to 180,000 clones, with around 88% as singletons. The data stem from a study of cytomegalovirus exposure and HLA in healthy donors. Study results and caveats: Despite most TCR sequences being rare, some public TCRs occurred in many donors. The finding came from a later analysis; first-cohort TCR clusters tended to co-occur in the roughly 110 validation repertoires. A classifier reportedly called cytomegalovirus status with high sensitivity and specificity. It was approximately 170 TCR beta chains that were listed as cytomegalovirus-associated.

The CDR3 has 13 residues. Losses at the gene ends were 5 bases for V and 6 bases for J; bases not matched to a gene: 2. Germline V gene data show CDR1 as SGHTA and CDR2 as FQGTGA. The sample taken for sequencing was PBMCs. This rearrangement joins TRBV7-3 to TRBJ1-1, with TRBD1 matching 11 bases. This TCR derives from a man between 18 and 35 years old in good health and CMV-seropositive. The CDR3 DNA sequence: TGTGCCAGCAGCGGGGGACAGGGGGCTGAAGCTTTCTTT. As protein: CASSGGQGAEAFF.